This T cell receptor beta chain is drawn from a study of T cell changes during pregnancy in multiple sclerosis. Measured with immunoSEQ multiplex PCR; TCRdb has only the in-frame clones, and not every one. The sample contains fewer than 13,000 clones, 75% to 90% of which appear only once. The sequence was collected from a female donor in good health, enrolled as a control in a pregnancy study. The sample consisted of CD8+ T cells from peripheral blood mononuclear cells, taken in the first trimester of pregnancy.

The CDR3 DNA follows: TGTGCCAGCAGCTCCAGACGTGGTGTCAGGGATGTAGAGACCCAGTACTTC. Residues: CASSSRRGVRDVETQYF. The chain recombines TRBV11-3 with TRBJ2-5; D is possibly TRBD1 (5 bases). V was pared by 4 bases and J by 4 bases, with 22 bases between. The CDR3 has 17 residues. In germline, CDR1 is SGHNT, CDR2 YENEEA. Full variable domain (missing parts from reference TRBV11-3 and TRBJ2-5): EAGVVQSPRYKIIEKKQPVAFWCNPISGHNTLYWYLQNLGQGPELLIRYENEEAVDDSQLPKDRFSAERLKGVDSTLKIQPAELGDSAVYLCASSSRRGVRDVETQYFGPGTRLLVL.